Here is one T cell receptor (beta chain) with its context. With 7 bases removed from V and 11 bases from J, the gap between germline ends came to 17 bases. From germline, CDR1 is DFQATT and CDR2 SNEGSKA (reference sequence). The CDR3 extends over 11 amino acids. With a J-beta primer mix and a sample-barcoded 5' primer, a second PCR ran about 6 to 11 cycles. Each sample provided no less than 3 million CDR3-containing paired-end reads. From the 5' RACE reads, TCRdb called clonotypes with MiXCR, one entry per CDR3 protein. The sample comprises about 1.1 million distinct CDR3 sequences, roughly two fifths of which are singletons, and 13% rests with the top ten. This entry comes from a study of blood T cells in healthy people across ages.

The TCR originated in a man between 18 and 29 years old in good health. Sequencing input: blood. This chain uses TRBV20-1 with TRBJ1-1; perhaps TRBD1 as D (6 bases). CDR3 region: CSVGRGGEAFF. CDR3 coding DNA: TGCAGTGTAGGCAGGGGAGGGGAGGCTTTCTTT.